The 18 T cell receptor beta chains given below trace back to one sample, sequenced in a study of identifying expanded T cells in peripheral blood. The data were produced by immunoSEQ multiplex PCR, yet TCRdb's version contains in-frame clones alone and is incomplete. Here the sample spans around 63,000 clones, more than 75% being singletons. The sequenced material came from blood. These receptor sequences come from a person aged 18-70 years in good health.

The chain joins TRBV6-5 to TRBJ1-1; D is ambiguous. In germline, CDR1 is MNHEY, CDR2 SVGAGI. The CDR3 sequence is 12 residues long. V was trimmed by 8 bases and J by 4 bases, leaving 11 bases between them. The CDR3 sequence: CASYRGVTEAFF. For the CDR3, the DNA is TGTGCCAGCTACCGAGGTGTCACTGAAGCTTTCTTT.

The chain combines TRBV7-5 with TRBJ1-5; the table assigns TRBD1, which was not confirmed against the DNA. TRBV7-5 is termed a pseudogene. CDR3 length equals 15 residues. The CDR3 protein is CVRSLKDRVNQPQHF. DNA for the CDR3: TGTGTCAGAAGCCTGAAAGACAGGGTTAATCAGCCCCAGCATTTT.

The chain is built from TRBV19 and TRBJ2-5; perhaps D is TRBD1 or TRBD2 (5 bases each). Germline CDR1 and CDR2: LNHDA and SQIVND (reference sequence). The length of the CDR3 is 15 residues. The germline V and J ends were trimmed by 2 bases and 3 bases, with 13 bases remaining between them. The CDR3 DNA sequence: TGTGCCAGTAGTATATGGGGGTGGGGAAAAGAGACCCAGTACTTC. Amino acids: CASSIWGWGKETQYF.

The chain has TRBV15 and TRBJ2-1, with D perhaps matching TRBD1 or TRBD2 (6 bases each). Trimming cost V 1 base and J 3 bases, with 16 bases left between them. Germline CDR1 and CDR2: LNHNV and YYDKDF (reference sequence). The CDR3 covers 17 residues. For the CDR3, the DNA is TGTGCCACCAGCAGAGGGGCGGGACAAGGTGTCTACAATGAGCAGTTCTTC. It codes for CATSRGAGQGVYNEQFF.

This clone has just one count. This chain links TRBV28 with TRBJ1-5, with 11 bases lining up with TRBD1. CDR1 MDHEN and CDR2 SYDVKM come from the germline V gene. The CDR3 is 17 residues long. With 11 bases clipped from V and 0 bases from J, the junction kept 12 bases outside the gene matches. The CDR3 reads CAASGTGGGNSNQPQHF. CDR3 DNA sequence: TGTGCCGCCTCCGGGACAGGGGGAGGGAATAGCAATCAGCCCCAGCATTTT.

A single count supports this clone. The V call is TRBV5-3, the J call TRBJ1-1, with 7 bases matching TRBD1. TRBV5-3 falls under the ORF class, with uncertain function. This CDR3 contains 15 residues. V was pared by 4 bases and J by 0 bases, with 6 bases of the junction left unmatched. The CDR3 DNA is TGTGCCAGAAGCAACCAACAGGGGATGAACACTGAAGCTTTCTTT. Translation: CARSNQQGMNTEAFF.

The genes are TRBV7-2 and TRBJ1-1, with D perhaps matching TRBD1 (6 bases). CDR1 SGHTA and CDR2 FQGNSA come from the germline V gene. Between the trimmed V and J ends, which lost 1 base and 5 bases, there was a span of 8 bases. This CDR3 spans 13 amino acids. In DNA, the CDR3 is TGTGCCAGCAGCTTAGGGGGGGCAACTGAAGCTTTCTTT. This translates into CASSLGGATEAFF.

The table lists this clone with a count of one. V usage is TRBV28 and J usage is TRBJ2-5; the D gene is possibly TRBD1 (5 bases). The V gene lost 2 bases and the J gene lost 1 base, with 11 bases spanning the gap. The CDR3 runs to 15 residues. In germline, CDR1 is MDHEN, CDR2 SYDVKM. The chain's CDR3 is CASSLGAGSQETQYF. The CDR3 nucleotides read TGTGCCAGCAGTTTAGGGGCAGGGTCCCAAGAGACCCAGTACTTC.

The chain recombines TRBV7-2 with TRBJ2-5, with 11 bases matching TRBD1. This CDR3 region has 15 residues. Germline CDR1 and CDR2: SGHTA and FQGNSA. The J segment lost 4 bases and the V segment lost 2 bases, leaving 3 bases of the junction unmatched. The CDR3 loop reads CASSLTGTGGETQYF. The CDR3 nucleotides are TGTGCCAGCAGCTTAACCGGGACAGGGGGAGAGACCCAGTACTTC.

In DNA, the CDR3 is TGTGCCAGCAGCATTGATGACAGGGCTGGAAACACCATATATTTT. Its protein is CASSIDDRAGNTIYF. The chain carries TRBV5-8 and TRBJ1-3; TRBD1 aligns across 7 bases. V lost 4 bases, J lost 2 bases, and 6 bases stayed unmatched. The germline CDR1 and CDR2 sequences are SGHTS and YDEGEE. The CDR3 has 15 amino acids. The complete variable domain, with remaining parts taken from reference TRBV5-8 and TRBJ1-3, reads EAGVTQSPTHLIKTRGQQATLRCSPISGHTSVYWYQQALGLGLQFLLWYDEGEERNRGNFPPRFSGRQFPNYSSELNVNALELEDSALYLCASSIDDRAGNTIYFGEGSWLTVV.

The chain carries TRBV7-2 and TRBJ2-1, with 9 bases matching TRBD2. This CDR3 contains 16 residues. Germline trimming cut 5 bases from V and 3 bases from J; bases unmatched to any gene: 8. In germline, CDR1 is SGHTA, CDR2 FQGNSA. CDR3: CASSRLAGKIYNEQFF. The CDR3 DNA reads TGTGCCAGCAGCAGGCTAGCGGGGAAAATCTACAATGAGCAGTTCTTC.

This rearrangement joins TRBV4-2 to TRBJ2-7; 10 bases align to TRBD1. Losses at the gene ends were 1 base for V and 4 bases for J; bases not matched to a gene: 10. Germline values: CDR1 LGHNA, CDR2 YNFKEQ. The CDR3 length is 17 residues. The CDR3 DNA sequence: TGTGCCAGCAGCCAAGTCTTGTCCGGGGACAGGGGTTACGAGCAGTACTTC. It encodes CASSQVLSGDRGYEQYF.

The CDR3 DNA is TGTGCCAGTAAAATGACTAGCGGGATTTGGCCCGATACGCAGTATTTT. It specifies CASKMTSGIWPDTQYF. The rearrangement uses TRBV19 and TRBJ2-3; 11 bases line up with TRBD2. With V trimmed by 7 bases and J by 6 bases, 12 bases remained unmatched. The CDR3 consists of 16 residues. In germline, CDR1 is LNHDA, CDR2 SQIVND (reference sequence).

This chain connects TRBV4-1 to TRBJ1-5; D might be TRBD1 (6 bases). The CDR3 spans 15 residues. Trimming shortened V by 5 bases and J by 2 bases, and 13 bases separated the two germline ends. Germline V gene lookup returns CDR1 MGHRA and CDR2 YSYEKL. Written as DNA, the CDR3 is TGCGCCAGCAGCGCTAACAGGGCCGGCAATCAGCCCCAGCATTTT. Amino acid sequence: CASSANRAGNQPQHF.

This sequence joins TRBV29-1 and TRBJ2-3; 9 bases line up with TRBD1. The V and J ends lost 4 bases and 4 bases, in that order; junction bases with no gene match: 9. The germline CDR1 and CDR2 sequences are SQVTM and ANQGSEA. The CDR3 spans 15 residues. The CDR3 DNA sequence: TGCAGCGTTGCTGCCGGGACAGGGTTAGCAGATACGCAGTATTTT. As protein: CSVAAGTGLADTQYF.

This clone was observed a few times. The chain links TRBV7-2 to TRBJ2-7, with 9 positions matching TRBD2. Trimming cost V 3 bases and J 6 bases; bases outside gene matches: 12. Germline CDR1 and CDR2: SGHTA and FQGNSA. This CDR3 contains 16 residues. For the CDR3, the DNA is TGTGCCAGCAGCTTGTTTGGCGGGAGGGCGACCCCCGAGCAGTACTTC. As protein: CASSLFGGRATPEQYF.

This clone appeared a single time. This sequence joins TRBV4-2 and TRBJ2-5, with TRBD1 as a possible D gene (5 bases). Germline lookup yields CDR1 LGHNA and CDR2 YNFKEQ. Trimming took off 0 bases at V and 4 bases at J, with 9 bases between the two ends. The CDR3 consists of 14 residues. CDR3: CASSQERQGETQYF. The CDR3 DNA follows: TGTGCCAGCAGCCAAGAGAGGCAGGGAGAGACCCAGTACTTC.

The chain is built from TRBV4-3 and TRBJ1-1; no definite D call. CDR1 is LGHNA, CDR2 YSLEER, per germline. The CDR3 spans 15 residues. V lost 2 bases, J lost 0 bases, and 10 bases lay in between. In DNA, the CDR3 is TGCGCCAGCAGCCAACAAGTGCGGATGAACACTGAAGCTTTCTTT. This codes for CASSQQVRMNTEAFF.